This T cell receptor beta chain comes out of a study of T cell changes during pregnancy in multiple sclerosis. The V end was cut by 4 bases, the J end by 2 bases, with 18 bases between. Germline V CDR1 and CDR2: MGHRA, YSYEKL. The CDR3 has 16 residues. TCRdb keeps only in-frame clones here, not all; method: immunoSEQ multiplex PCR. The repertoire holds roughly 40,000 clones, 90% seen once, with 0.43% in the top ten. The receptor was derived from a female donor with multiple sclerosis, enrolled in a pregnancy study. The chain has TRBV4-1 and TRBJ2-7, with D tentatively TRBD1 (6 bases). Specimen: CD4+ T cells from peripheral blood mononuclear cells, collected in the third trimester of pregnancy. The DNA of the CDR3 is TGCGCCAGCAGCCCCGAGCCCCCGGACAGCCCCTACGAGCAGTACTTC. As protein: CASSPEPPDSPYEQYF.